The 23 T cell receptor beta chains given below trace back to one sample, sequenced in a study of control samples from healthy donors and cancer patients (dated by TCRdb to about 2020). Library generation was performed with the immunoSEQ multiplex PCR assay. TCRdb carries this immuneACCESS record with in-frame sequences only. Its versions omit some clonotypes, under half of them owing to an unresolved V gene in the studies checked, with the rest unexplained. This sample comprises about 170,000 clones, over 85% of them detected only once. The ten largest make up over 4% of the sample. Sequencing was carried out using blood. These receptors came from a woman aged 60-75 years in good health.

This clone was picked up one time. The chain links TRBV15 to TRBJ2-7, with 7 bases that match TRBD1. Looked up from germline, CDR1 is LNHNV and CDR2 is YYDKDF (reference sequence). V lost 0 bases and J lost 2; bases outside the gene matches: 4. The CDR3 extends over 15 amino acids. The CDR3, as DNA: TGTGCCACCAGCAGAGAAGGGGGCTCTCCCTACGAGCAGTACTTC. Protein sequence: CATSREGGSPYEQYF.

This chain links TRBV19 with TRBJ1-2; 7 bases are a match to TRBD1. V trimming: 5 bases; J trimming: 4 bases; junction bases outside the gene matches: 10. The CDR3 has 15 amino acids. Germline values: CDR1 LNHDA, CDR2 SQIVND (reference sequence). CDR3 sequence (DNA): TGTGCCAGTAGTGGAACAGGGGCCGTGGGCTATGGCTACACCTTC. It codes for CASSGTGAVGYGYTF.

This clone has a single count. The rearrangement links TRBV5-4 to TRBJ1-6, with TRBD1 identical over 9 bases. Germline loops: CDR1 SGHNT, CDR2 YYREEE (reference sequence). The CDR3 totals 15 residues. V gave up 2 bases and J gave up 10 bases; unmatched junction bases: 7. The CDR3 coding sequence is TGTGCCAGCAGCTTCACACAGGGGGCCAACTCACCCCTCCACTTT. Its translation is CASSFTQGANSPLHF.

The chain recombines TRBV10-1 with TRBJ1-1; unclear D gene. The CDR3 extends over 11 amino acids. Germline V lookup: CDR1 WNHNN, CDR2 SYGVQD (reference sequence). Trimming left V 4 bases short and J 3 bases short, with 3 bases between. CDR3 loop: CASSAYTEAFF. CDR3 nucleotide sequence: TGCGCCAGCAGTGCCTACACTGAAGCTTTCTTT.

The chain combines TRBV5-1 with TRBJ1-5; the D gene is possibly TRBD1 (5 bases). This CDR3 is built from 13 residues. Between the trimmed V and J ends, which lost 2 bases and 5 bases, there was a span of 8 bases. Germline values: CDR1 SGHRS, CDR2 YFSETQ. CDR3 DNA sequence: TGCGCCAGCAGCTTTATAGGGGATCAGCCCCAGCATTTT. Translating gives CASSFIGDQPQHF.

The rearrangement uses TRBV6-5 and TRBJ1-2, with 7 bases that match TRBD1. CDR3 length: 13 residues. Per germline, CDR1 MNHEY and CDR2 SVGAGI. The J segment lost 3 bases and the V segment lost 7 bases, leaving 5 bases of the junction unmatched. CDR3 sequence: CASTGQGDYGYTF. CDR3 nucleotide sequence: TGTGCCAGCACGGGGCAGGGGGACTATGGCTACACCTTC.

V and J are TRBV4-1 and TRBJ1-2, with D possibly TRBD1 on 5 matching bases. The CDR3 spans 13 residues. The ends were cut back, 3 bases at V and 7 bases at J, with 12 bases in the middle. Germline values: CDR1 MGHRA, CDR2 YSYEKL. CDR3 sequence: CASSHPGTGGYTF. CDR3 nucleotide sequence: TGCGCCAGCAGCCATCCAGGGACCGGTGGCTACACCTTC.

As to this clone: This specimen includes other DNA sequences encoding the same CDR3. The J gene is TRBJ1-5, the V gene TRBV10-3; D unresolved. CDR3 length: 14 amino acids. V lost 0 bases and J 2 bases, leaving 5 bases between the germline ends. Germline CDR1 reads ENHRY; CDR2 reads SYGVKD. Written as DNA, the CDR3 is TGTGCCATCAGTGAGTCTGGGGGCAATCAGCCCCAGCATTTT. It is translated as CAISESGGNQPQHF.

This clone was recorded only once. The J gene is TRBJ2-7, the V gene TRBV2; the D is unclear. With 6 bases removed from V and 3 bases from J, the gap between germline ends came to 12 bases. The germline gives CDR1 SNHLY, CDR2 FYNNEI. This CDR3 is built from 13 residues. CDR3 DNA sequence: TGTGCCAGCAGGGTCCCCCTGGGCTACGAGCAGTACTTC. Translating gives CASRVPLGYEQYF.

This chain's CDR3 is CASSHGQGNTEAFF. Here the CDR3 DNA reads TGCGCCAGCAGCCATGGACAGGGGAACACTGAAGCTTTCTTT. This chain uses TRBV5-1 with TRBJ1-1; 8 bases line up with TRBD1. CDR3 length: 14 amino acids. Trimming removed 4 bases from V and 1 base from J; junction bases left unmatched: 3. Germline V gene sequence: CDR1 SGHRS, CDR2 YFSETQ.

The DNA for the CDR3 is TGTGCCAGCAGCTTAAGGACTAGCGGGGTGGCAGATACGCAGTATTTT. Its translation: CASSLRTSGVADTQYF. The rearrangement joins TRBV13 to TRBJ2-3, with 12 bases that match TRBD2. The V gene end was trimmed by 2 bases and the J gene end by 4 bases; junction bases not matched to a gene: 4. Looked up from germline, CDR1 is PRHDT and CDR2 is FYEKMQ (reference sequence). The CDR3 covers 16 residues. Combining the CDR3 with reference TRBV13 and TRBJ2-3 gives the whole variable domain AAGVIQSPRHLIKEKRETATLKCYPIPRHDTVYWYQQGPGQDPQFLISFYEKMQSDKGSIPDRFSAQQFSDYHSELNMSSLELGDSALYFCASSLRTSGVADTQYFGPGTRLTVL.

The CDR3 loop reads CASSDTSGRDYYGYTF. In nucleotides, the CDR3 is TGTGCCAGCAGTGATACTTCAGGGAGGGACTACTATGGCTACACCTTC. The chain carries TRBV6-2 or TRBV6-3 and TRBJ1-2; weak D call: TRBD1 (5 bases). The CDR3 covers 16 residues. V lost 5 bases to trimming and J lost 3 bases, with 19 bases between them. Germline V gives CDR1 MNHEY, CDR2 SVGEGT.

This chain joins TRBV18 and TRBJ1-5; 8 nucleotides agree with TRBD1. There are 15 residues in the CDR3. The germline gives CDR1 KGHSH, CDR2 LQKENI. Trimming took 4 bases from V and 4 from J; bases not matched to a gene: 6. This CDR3 is CASSRGQVTNQPQHF. For the CDR3, the DNA is TGTGCCAGCTCACGGGGACAGGTAACTAATCAGCCCCAGCATTTT. The full variable domain, its missing parts supplied by reference TRBV18 and TRBJ1-5, is NAGVMQNPRHLVRRRGQEARLRCSPMKGHSHVYWYRQLPEEGLKFMVYLQKENIIDESGMPKERFSAEFPKEGPSILRIQQVVRGDSAAYFCASSRGQVTNQPQHFGDGTRLSIL.

V and J are TRBV12-3 or TRBV12-4 and TRBJ1-5; TRBD1 agrees at 12 bases. The J segment lost 7 bases and the V segment lost 8 bases, leaving 0 bases of the junction unmatched. This CDR3 region has 12 residues. The CDR3 here is CASGTGGQPQHF. DNA of the CDR3: TGTGCCAGCGGGACAGGGGGCCAGCCCCAGCATTTT.

The chain combines TRBV5-1 with TRBJ2-1, with 7 bases aligning to TRBD2. CDR1 and CDR2 from the germline V gene are SGHRS and YFSETQ. CDR3 length equals 13 residues. V lost 3 bases to trimming and J lost 6 bases; unmatched junction nucleotides: 3. The CDR3 nucleotides are TGCGCCAGCAGCTGGACGGGGGGCAATGAGCAGTTCTTC. Its translation is CASSWTGGNEQFF.

V is TRBV19 and J is TRBJ1-1; D uncertain. Germline assignment: CDR1 LNHDA and CDR2 SQIVND (reference sequence). V lost 5 bases and J 8 bases, leaving 9 bases between the germline ends. This CDR3 is 11 amino acids long. The CDR3 is CASSYFGEAFF. CDR3 bases: TGTGCCAGTAGTTATTTTGGCGAAGCTTTCTTT. The variable domain in full, with the rest retrieved from reference TRBV19 and TRBJ1-1, is DGGITQSPKYLFRKEGQNVTLSCEQNLNHDAMYWYRQDPGQGLRLIYYSQIVNDFQKGDIAEGYSVSREKKESFPLTVTSAQKNPTAFYLCASSYFGEAFFGQGTRLTVV.

For this clone: Within the sample, other DNA sequences also encode this same CDR3. This chain connects TRBV7-9 to TRBJ1-5; TRBD1 might be the D (5 bases). Germline values: CDR1 SEHNR, CDR2 FQNEAQ (reference sequence). The CDR3 is 13 amino acids. V lost 5 bases, J lost 2 bases, and 7 bases lay in between. CDR3 in amino acids: CASSQGGNQPQHF. In nucleotides, the CDR3 is TGTGCCAGCAGCCAGGGCGGCAATCAGCCCCAGCATTTT. Full variable domain (rest looked up from reference TRBV7-9 and TRBJ1-5): DTGVSQNPRHKITKRGQNVTFRCDPISEHNRLYWYRQTLGQGPEFLTYFQNEAQLEKSRLLSDRFSAERPKGSFSTLEIQRTEQGDSAMYLCASSQGGNQPQHFGDGTRLSIL.

The chain is built from TRBV6-5 and TRBJ2-1; D possibly corresponds to TRBD2 (6 bases). The ends were cut back, 6 bases at V and 8 bases at J, with 11 bases in the middle. CDR1 is MNHEY, CDR2 SVGAGI, per germline. The CDR3 runs to 12 residues. CDR3 nucleotide sequence: TGTGCCAGCAGCCAGACTAGTTATGAGCAGTTCTTC. Translated: CASSQTSYEQFF.

The genes are TRBV10-3 and TRBJ1-3; possibly TRBD1 for D (5 bases). CDR3 length: 17 amino acids. Germline CDR1 ENHRY, CDR2 SYGVKD. V gave up 4 bases and J gave up 0 bases, with 16 bases separating them. CDR3 DNA sequence: TGTGCCATCAGTGCAATAGTAGGGGCTCGCTCTGGAAACACCATATATTTT. This encodes CAISAIVGARSGNTIYF.

The chain links TRBV6-4 to TRBJ1-1; perhaps TRBD1 as D (6 bases). Germline V gene lookup returns CDR1 MRHNA and CDR2 SNTAGT. V was clipped by 6 bases and J by 3 bases, with 11 bases between them. The CDR3 is 13 amino acids. The CDR3 spells CASSSGTYTEAFF. The CDR3 DNA reads as TGTGCCAGCAGCTCGGGGACATACACTGAAGCTTTCTTT.

This chain connects TRBV12-3 or TRBV12-4 to TRBJ1-2; D not certain. V lost 3 bases and J lost 4, with 9 bases in between. This CDR3 has 13 residues. Here the CDR3 reads CASSFRPVYGYTF. In DNA, the CDR3 is TGTGCCAGCAGTTTTAGGCCAGTCTATGGCTACACCTTC.

This chain joins TRBV6-1 and TRBJ1-5, with D maybe TRBD1 (6 bases). The CDR3 spans 16 residues. Trimming shortened V by 2 bases and J by 7 bases, and 18 bases separated the two germline ends. Germline V gene data show CDR1 as MNHNS and CDR2 as SASEGT. CDR3 sequence reads: CASSESFGGLSQPQHF. The DNA of the CDR3 is TGTGCCAGCAGTGAATCCTTCGGGGGGCTAAGCCAGCCCCAGCATTTT.

The V gene is TRBV12-3 or TRBV12-4, the J gene TRBJ2-7; D gene ambiguous. The CDR3 length is 13 residues. V dropped 5 bases and J dropped 1 base, with 9 bases sitting between them. This CDR3 is CASSPHRSYEQYF. The CDR3 DNA reads as TGTGCCAGCAGTCCCCACCGGTCCTACGAGCAGTACTTC.